The entry that follows covers one TCR beta chain sequence. The data belong to a study of control samples from healthy donors and cancer patients. V lost 3 bases and J lost 4; bases outside the gene matches: 3. CDR1 and CDR2 (germline): MDHEN, SYDVKM. The CDR3 spans 13 residues. Only in-frame clones appear in the TCRdb table, and some are missing; sequencing was by immunoSEQ multiplex PCR. The profile shows some 120,000 clones, around 89% of them singletons. Sequencing was done on a sample of blood. This TCR was sampled from an older woman in good health. The chain couples TRBV28 to TRBJ2-7; the match to TRBD2 covers 7 bases. The CDR3 is CASSFWGGYEQYF. The CDR3 region has the DNA TGTGCCAGCAGTTTTTGGGGGGGGTACGAGCAGTACTTC.